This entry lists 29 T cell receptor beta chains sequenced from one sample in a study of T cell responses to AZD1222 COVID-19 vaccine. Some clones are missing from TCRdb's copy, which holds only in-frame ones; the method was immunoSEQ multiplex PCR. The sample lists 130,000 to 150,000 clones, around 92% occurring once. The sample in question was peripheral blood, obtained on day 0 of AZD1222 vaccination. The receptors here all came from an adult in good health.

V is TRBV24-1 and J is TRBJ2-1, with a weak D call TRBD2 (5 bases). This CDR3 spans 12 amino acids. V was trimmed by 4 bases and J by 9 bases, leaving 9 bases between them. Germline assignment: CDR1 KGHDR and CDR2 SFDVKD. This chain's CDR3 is CATSENGVEQFF. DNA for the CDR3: TGTGCCACCAGTGAAAACGGGGTTGAGCAGTTCTTC.

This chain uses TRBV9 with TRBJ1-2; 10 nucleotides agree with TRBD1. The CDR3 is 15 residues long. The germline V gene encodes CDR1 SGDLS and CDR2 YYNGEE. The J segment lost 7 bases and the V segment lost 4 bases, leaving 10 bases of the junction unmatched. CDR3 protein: CASSLQGTGVGGYTF. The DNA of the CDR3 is TGTGCCAGCAGCCTACAGGGGACAGGGGTAGGTGGCTACACCTTC.

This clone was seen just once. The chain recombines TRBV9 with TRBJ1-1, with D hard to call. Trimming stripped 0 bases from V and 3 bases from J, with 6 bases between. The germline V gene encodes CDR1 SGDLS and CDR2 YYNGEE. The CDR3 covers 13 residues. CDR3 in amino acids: CASSVATDTEAFF. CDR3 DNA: TGTGCCAGCAGCGTAGCTACGGACACTGAAGCTTTCTTT.

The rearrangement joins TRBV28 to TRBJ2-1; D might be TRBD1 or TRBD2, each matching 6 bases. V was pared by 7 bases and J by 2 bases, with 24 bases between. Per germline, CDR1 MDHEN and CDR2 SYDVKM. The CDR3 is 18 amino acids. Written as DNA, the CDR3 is TGTGCCAGCACTCTACCCGGCCTAGGTGGGGGGCCCTACAATGAGCAGTTCTTC. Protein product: CASTLPGLGGGPYNEQFF.

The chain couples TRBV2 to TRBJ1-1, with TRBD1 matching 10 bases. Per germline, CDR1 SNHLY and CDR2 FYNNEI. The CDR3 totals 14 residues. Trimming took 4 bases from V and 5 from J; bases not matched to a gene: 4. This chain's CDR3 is CASSGQGAPTEAFF. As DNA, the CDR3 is TGTGCCAGCAGTGGACAGGGGGCGCCGACTGAAGCTTTCTTT.

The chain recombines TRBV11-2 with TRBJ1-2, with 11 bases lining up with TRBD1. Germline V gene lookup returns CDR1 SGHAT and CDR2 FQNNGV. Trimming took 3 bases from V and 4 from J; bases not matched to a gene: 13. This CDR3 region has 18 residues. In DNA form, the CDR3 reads TGTGCCAGCAGCTTTAGTAGGGGACAGGGGGTACGGAGCTATGGCTACACCTTC. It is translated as CASSFSRGQGVRSYGYTF. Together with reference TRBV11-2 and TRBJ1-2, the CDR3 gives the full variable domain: EAGVAQSPRYKIIEKRQSVAFWCNPISGHATLYWYQQILGQGPKLLIQFQNNGVVDDSQLPKDRFSAERLKGVDSTLKIQPAKLEDSAVYLCASSFSRGQGVRSYGYTFGSGTRLTVV.

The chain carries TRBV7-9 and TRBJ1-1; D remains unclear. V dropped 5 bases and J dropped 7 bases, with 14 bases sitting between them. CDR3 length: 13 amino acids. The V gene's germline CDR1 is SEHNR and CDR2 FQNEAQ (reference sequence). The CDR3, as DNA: TGTGCCAGCAGCCTGAACGCGGGTGGTGAAGCTTTCTTT. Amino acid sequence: CASSLNAGGEAFF.

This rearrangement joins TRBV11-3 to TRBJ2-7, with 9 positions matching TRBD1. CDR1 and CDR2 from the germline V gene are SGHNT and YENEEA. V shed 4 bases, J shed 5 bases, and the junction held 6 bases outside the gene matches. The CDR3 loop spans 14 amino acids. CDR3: CASSSGTGIHEQYF. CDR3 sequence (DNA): TGTGCCAGCAGCTCTGGGACAGGGATCCACGAGCAGTACTTC.

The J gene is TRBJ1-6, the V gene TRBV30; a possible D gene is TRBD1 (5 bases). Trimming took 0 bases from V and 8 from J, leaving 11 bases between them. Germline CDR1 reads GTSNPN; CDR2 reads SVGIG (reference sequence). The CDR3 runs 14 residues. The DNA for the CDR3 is TGTGCCTGGAGTGTACGCACAGGAGATTCACCCCTCCACTTT. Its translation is CAWSVRTGDSPLHF.

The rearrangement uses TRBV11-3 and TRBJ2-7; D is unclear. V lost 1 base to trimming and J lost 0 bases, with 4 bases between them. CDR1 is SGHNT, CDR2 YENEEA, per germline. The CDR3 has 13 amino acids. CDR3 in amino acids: CASSLAASYEQYF. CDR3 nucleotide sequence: TGTGCCAGCAGCTTAGCAGCCTCCTACGAGCAGTACTTC.

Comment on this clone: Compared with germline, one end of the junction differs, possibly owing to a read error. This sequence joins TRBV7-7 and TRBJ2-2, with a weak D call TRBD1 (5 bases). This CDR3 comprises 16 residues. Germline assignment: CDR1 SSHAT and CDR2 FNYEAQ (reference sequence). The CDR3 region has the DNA TGTGCTAGCAGCTTAAGGACACCTGAATTCACCGGGGAGCTGTTTTTT. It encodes CASSLRTPEFTGELFF.

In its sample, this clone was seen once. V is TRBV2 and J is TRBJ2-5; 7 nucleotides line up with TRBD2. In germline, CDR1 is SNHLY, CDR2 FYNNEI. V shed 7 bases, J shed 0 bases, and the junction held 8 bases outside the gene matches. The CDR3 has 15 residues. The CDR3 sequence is CASILLAGDQETQYF. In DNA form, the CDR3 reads TGTGCCAGCATACTCCTCGCGGGGGACCAAGAGACCCAGTACTTC.

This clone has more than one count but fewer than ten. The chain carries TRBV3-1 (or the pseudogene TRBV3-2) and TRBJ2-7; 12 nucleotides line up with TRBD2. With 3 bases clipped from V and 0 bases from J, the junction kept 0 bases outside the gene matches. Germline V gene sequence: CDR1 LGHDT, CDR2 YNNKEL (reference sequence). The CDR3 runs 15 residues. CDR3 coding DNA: TGTGCCAGCAGCCAGGGACTAGCGGGCTCCTACGAGCAGTACTTC. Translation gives CASSQGLAGSYEQYF.

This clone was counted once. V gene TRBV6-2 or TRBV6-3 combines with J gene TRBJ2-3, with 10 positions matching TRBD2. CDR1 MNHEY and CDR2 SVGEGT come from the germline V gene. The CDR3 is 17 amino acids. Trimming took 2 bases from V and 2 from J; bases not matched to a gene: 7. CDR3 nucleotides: TGTGCCAGCAGTTACCTCAGGACTAGCGGAGACACAGATACGCAGTATTTT. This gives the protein CASSYLRTSGDTDTQYF.

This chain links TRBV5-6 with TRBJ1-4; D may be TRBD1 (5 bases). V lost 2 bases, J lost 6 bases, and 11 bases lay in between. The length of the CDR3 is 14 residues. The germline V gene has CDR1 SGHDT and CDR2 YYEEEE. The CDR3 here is CASSFVQGDEKLFF. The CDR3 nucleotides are TGTGCCAGCAGCTTTGTGCAGGGTGATGAAAAACTGTTTTTT.

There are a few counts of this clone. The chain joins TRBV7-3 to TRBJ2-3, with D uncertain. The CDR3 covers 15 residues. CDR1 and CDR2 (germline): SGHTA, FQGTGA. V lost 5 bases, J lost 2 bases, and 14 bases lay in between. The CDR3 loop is CASSPIAGFTDTQYF. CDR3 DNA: TGTGCCAGCAGCCCCATTGCTGGTTTCACAGATACGCAGTATTTT.

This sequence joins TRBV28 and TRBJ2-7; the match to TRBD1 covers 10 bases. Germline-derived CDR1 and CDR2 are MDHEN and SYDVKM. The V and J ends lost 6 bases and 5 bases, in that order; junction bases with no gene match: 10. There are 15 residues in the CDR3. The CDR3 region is CASSASGTGVHEQYF. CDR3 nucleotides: TGTGCCAGCAGCGCCTCCGGGACAGGGGTCCACGAGCAGTACTTC.

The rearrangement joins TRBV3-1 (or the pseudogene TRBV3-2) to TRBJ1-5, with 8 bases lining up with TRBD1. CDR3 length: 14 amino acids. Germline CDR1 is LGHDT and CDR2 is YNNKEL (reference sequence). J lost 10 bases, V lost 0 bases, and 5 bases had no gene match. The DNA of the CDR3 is TGTGCCAGCAGCCAAGAGACAGGGGTGGAACCCCAGCATTTT. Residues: CASSQETGVEPQHF.

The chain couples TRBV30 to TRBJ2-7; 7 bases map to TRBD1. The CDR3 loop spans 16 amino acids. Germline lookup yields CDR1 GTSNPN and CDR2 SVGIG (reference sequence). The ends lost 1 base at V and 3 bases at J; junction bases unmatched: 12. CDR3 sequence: CAWSGRRGGNDYEQYF. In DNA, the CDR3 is TGTGCCTGGAGTGGGAGACGAGGGGGCAACGACTACGAGCAGTACTTC. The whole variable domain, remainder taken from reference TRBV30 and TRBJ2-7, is SQTIHQWPATLVQPVGSPLSLECTVEGTSNPNLYWYRQAAGRGLQLLFYSVGIGQISSEVPQNLSASRPQDRQFILSSKKLLLSDSGFYLCAWSGRRGGNDYEQYFGPGTRLTVT.

DNA of the CDR3: TGTGCCAGCAGCTTCACAGAGACCCAGTACTTC. Residues: CASSFTETQYF. The chain recombines TRBV5-5 with TRBJ2-5; D ambiguous. Germline V lookup: CDR1 SGHKS, CDR2 YYEKEE (reference sequence). There are 11 residues in the CDR3. V was trimmed by 2 bases and J by 4 bases, leaving 3 bases between them.

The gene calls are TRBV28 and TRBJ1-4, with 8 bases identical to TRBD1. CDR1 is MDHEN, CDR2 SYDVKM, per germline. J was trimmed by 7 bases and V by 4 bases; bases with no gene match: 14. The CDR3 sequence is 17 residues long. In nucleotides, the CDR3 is TGTGCCAGCAGTTCGGCGACAGGGGTTTGGGGTGGTGAAAAACTGTTTTTT. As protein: CASSSATGVWGGEKLFF.

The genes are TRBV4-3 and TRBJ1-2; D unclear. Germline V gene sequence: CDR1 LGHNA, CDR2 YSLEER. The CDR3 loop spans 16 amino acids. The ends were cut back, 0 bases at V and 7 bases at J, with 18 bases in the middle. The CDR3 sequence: CASSQDDPGLTSGYTF. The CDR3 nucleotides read TGCGCCAGCAGCCAAGATGACCCGGGGTTAACGAGTGGCTACACCTTC.

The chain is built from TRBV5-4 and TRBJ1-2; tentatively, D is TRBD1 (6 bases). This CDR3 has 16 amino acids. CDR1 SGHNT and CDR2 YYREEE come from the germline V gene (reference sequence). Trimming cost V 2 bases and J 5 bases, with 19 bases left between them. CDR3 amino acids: CASSFDTGGPQYGYTF. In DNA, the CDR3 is TGTGCCAGCAGCTTCGACACGGGGGGCCCTCAATATGGCTACACCTTC.

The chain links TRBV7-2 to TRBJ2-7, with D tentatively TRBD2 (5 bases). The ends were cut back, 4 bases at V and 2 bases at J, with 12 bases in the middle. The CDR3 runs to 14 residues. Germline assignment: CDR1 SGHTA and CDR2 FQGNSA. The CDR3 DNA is TGTGCCAGCAGCTCCCAAGGAGGACCCTACGAGCAGTACTTC. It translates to CASSSQGGPYEQYF.

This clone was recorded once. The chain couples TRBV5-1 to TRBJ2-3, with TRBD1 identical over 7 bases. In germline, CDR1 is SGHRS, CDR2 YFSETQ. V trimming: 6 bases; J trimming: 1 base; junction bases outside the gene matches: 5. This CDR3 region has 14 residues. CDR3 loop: CASTTGFGTDTQYF. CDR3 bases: TGCGCCAGCACGACAGGGTTTGGCACAGATACGCAGTATTTT. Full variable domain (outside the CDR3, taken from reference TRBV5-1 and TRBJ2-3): KAGVTQTPRYLIKTRGQQVTLSCSPISGHRSVSWYQQTPGQGLQFLFEYFSETQRNKGNFPGRFSGRQFSNSRSEMNVSTLELGDSALYLCASTTGFGTDTQYFGPGTRLTVL.

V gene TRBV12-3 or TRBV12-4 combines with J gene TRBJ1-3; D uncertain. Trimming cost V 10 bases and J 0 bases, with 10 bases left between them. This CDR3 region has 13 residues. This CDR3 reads CATEAVSGNTIYF. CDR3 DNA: TGTGCCACCGAGGCGGTCTCTGGAAACACCATATATTTT.

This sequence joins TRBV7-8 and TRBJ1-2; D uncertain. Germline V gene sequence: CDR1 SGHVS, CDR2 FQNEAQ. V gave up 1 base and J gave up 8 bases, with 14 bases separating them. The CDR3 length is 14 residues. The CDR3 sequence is CASSLGRTMGGYTF. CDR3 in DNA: TGTGCCAGCAGCTTAGGCAGGACCATGGGGGGCTACACCTTC.

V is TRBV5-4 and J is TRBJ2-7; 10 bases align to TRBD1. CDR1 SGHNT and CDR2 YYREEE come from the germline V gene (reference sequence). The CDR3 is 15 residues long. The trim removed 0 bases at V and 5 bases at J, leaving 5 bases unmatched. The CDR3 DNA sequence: TGTGCCAGCAGCTTGGTAGGACAGGGGGTCCACGAGCAGTACTTC. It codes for CASSLVGQGVHEQYF.

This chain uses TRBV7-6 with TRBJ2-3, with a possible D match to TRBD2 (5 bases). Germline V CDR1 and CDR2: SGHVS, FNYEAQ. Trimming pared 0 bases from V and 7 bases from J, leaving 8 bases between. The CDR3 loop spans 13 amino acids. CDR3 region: CASSLAGIYTQYF. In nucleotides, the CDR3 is TGTGCCAGCAGCTTAGCCGGGATCTATACGCAGTATTTT.